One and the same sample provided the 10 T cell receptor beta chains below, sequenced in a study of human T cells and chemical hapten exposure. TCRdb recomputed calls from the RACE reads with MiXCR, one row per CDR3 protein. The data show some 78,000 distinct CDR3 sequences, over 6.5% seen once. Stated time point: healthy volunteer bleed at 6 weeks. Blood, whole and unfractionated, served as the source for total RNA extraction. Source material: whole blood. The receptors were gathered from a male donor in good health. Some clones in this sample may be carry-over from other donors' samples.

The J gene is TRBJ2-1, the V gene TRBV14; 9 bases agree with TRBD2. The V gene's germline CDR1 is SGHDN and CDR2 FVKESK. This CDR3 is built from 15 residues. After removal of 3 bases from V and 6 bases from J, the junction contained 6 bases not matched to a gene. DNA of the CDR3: TGTGCCAGCAGCCAGGTGACTAGCGGTCCCAATGAGCAGTTCTTC. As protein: CASSQVTSGPNEQFF.

CDR3 residues: CSGLGGGGYNEQFF. CDR3 DNA: TGCAGTGGACTAGGCGGGGGGGGCTACAATGAGCAGTTCTTC. V and J are TRBV20-1 and TRBJ2-1; 9 nucleotides line up with TRBD2. V was clipped by 7 bases and J by 3 bases; unmatched bases: 7. The CDR3 extends over 14 amino acids. CDR1 and CDR2 from the germline V gene are DFQATT and SNEGSKA (reference sequence).

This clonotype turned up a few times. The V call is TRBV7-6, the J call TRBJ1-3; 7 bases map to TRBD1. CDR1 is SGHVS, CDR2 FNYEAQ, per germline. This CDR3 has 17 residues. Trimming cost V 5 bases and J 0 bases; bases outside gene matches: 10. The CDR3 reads CASSPRPGQNSGNTIYF. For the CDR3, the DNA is TGTGCCAGCAGCCCCCGACCGGGACAGAACTCTGGAAACACCATATATTTT.

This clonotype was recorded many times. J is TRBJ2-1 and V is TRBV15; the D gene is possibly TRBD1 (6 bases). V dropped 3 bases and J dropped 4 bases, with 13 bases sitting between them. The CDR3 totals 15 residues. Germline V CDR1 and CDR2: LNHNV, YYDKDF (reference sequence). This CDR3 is CATSRSSQGYNEQFF. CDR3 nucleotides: TGTGCCACCAGCAGGAGCTCACAGGGATACAATGAGCAGTTCTTC.

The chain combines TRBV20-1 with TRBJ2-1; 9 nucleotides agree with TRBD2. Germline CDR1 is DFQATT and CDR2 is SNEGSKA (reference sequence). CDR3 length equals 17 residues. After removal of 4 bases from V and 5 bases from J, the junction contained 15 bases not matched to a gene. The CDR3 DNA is TGCAGTGCTATTGGAGCGGGGGGCCCCCGGGAGAACAATGAGCAGTTCTTC. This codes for CSAIGAGGPRENNEQFF.

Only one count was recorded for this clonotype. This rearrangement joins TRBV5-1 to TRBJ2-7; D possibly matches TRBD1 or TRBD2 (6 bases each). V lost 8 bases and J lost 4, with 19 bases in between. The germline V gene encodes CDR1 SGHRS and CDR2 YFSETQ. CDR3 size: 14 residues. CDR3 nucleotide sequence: TGCGCCAGAAGCGTGGGGGGCAGCCTTTACGAGCAGTACTTC. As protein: CARSVGGSLYEQYF.

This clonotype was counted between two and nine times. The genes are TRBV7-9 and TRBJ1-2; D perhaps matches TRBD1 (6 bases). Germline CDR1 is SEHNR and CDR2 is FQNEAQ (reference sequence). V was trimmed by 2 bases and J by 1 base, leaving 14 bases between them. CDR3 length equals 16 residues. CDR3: CASSLQDSNFNYGYTF. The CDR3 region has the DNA TGTGCCAGCAGCTTACAGGACAGTAATTTTAACTATGGCTACACCTTC.

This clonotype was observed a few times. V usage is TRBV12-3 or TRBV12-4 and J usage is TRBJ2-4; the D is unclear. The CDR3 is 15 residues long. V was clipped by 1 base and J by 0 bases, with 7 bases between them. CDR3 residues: CASSLEGIAKNIQYF. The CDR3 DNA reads TGTGCCAGCAGTTTAGAGGGTATAGCCAAAAACATTCAGTACTTC.

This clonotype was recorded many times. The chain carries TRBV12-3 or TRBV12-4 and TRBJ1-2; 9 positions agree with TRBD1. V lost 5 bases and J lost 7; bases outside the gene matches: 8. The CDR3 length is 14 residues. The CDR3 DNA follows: TGTGCCAGCAGTCCGGGACAGGGATACGGTGGCTACACCTTC. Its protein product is CASSPGQGYGGYTF.

The CDR3 DNA sequence: TGTGCCAGCAGGGGCAGGGGGCGCTTGAATTCACCCCTCCACTTT. Translation: CASRGRGRLNSPLHF. The chain couples TRBV27 to TRBJ1-6; the match to TRBD1 covers 8 bases. Germline CDR1 and CDR2: MNHEY and SMNVEV (reference sequence). J was trimmed by 7 bases and V by 6 bases; bases with no gene match: 8. This CDR3 spans 15 amino acids.